A selection of T cell receptor beta chains follows, all from one sample in a study of T cell responses to AZD1222 COVID-19 vaccine. TCRdb's copy holds only in-frame clones and misses some; the assay was immunoSEQ multiplex PCR. The repertoire holds 130,000 to 150,000 clones, with 90% as singletons. The material sequenced was peripheral blood, taken on day 0 of AZD1222 vaccination. The receptor set was obtained from an adult in good health. CDR3s leave out the opening cysteine and the closing phenylalanine or tryptophan. The D gene is left open where the match is weak.

v_gene	len	d_gene	j_gene	CDR3aa
TRBV7-8	13	TRBD1	TRBJ1-5	ASSPDRVSNQPQH
TRBV10-3	13	-	TRBJ1-6	AISVEGVGNRPLH
TRBV7-7	14	-	TRBJ2-2	ASSGTGSGRTGELF
TRBV3-1/TRBV3-2	17	-	TRBJ1-1	ASSHITAPILGMNTEAF
TRBV7-2	13	TRBD1	TRBJ1-2	ASSPSGTGRYGYT
TRBV4-1	13	-	TRBJ1-2	ATKQGPDGSYGYT
TRBV21-1	15	-	TRBJ2-1	ASSRLAGSISYNEQF
TRBV5-1	12	-	TRBJ2-3	ASSLGGGSDTQY
TRBV29-1	12	-	TRBJ1-2	SVLIPRALGGYT
TRBV14	10	-	TRBJ2-7	ASSQVPSEQY
TRBV29-1	12	TRBD1	TRBJ2-7	SVPPRDSSYEQY